The next 28 T cell receptor beta chains were all read from a single sample in a study of T cell responses to AZD1222 COVID-19 vaccine. Libraries were prepared by immunoSEQ multiplex PCR; TCRdb keeps only in-frame clonotypes and omits some of them. Seen here are approximately 130,000 clones, about nine tenths observed once, and the top ten hold around 6.9%. The source material was peripheral blood, sampled on day 0 of AZD1222 vaccination. Receptors were obtained from an adult in good health.

There are a few counts of this clone. V and J are TRBV6-5 and TRBJ1-3; D ambiguous. Per germline, CDR1 MNHEY and CDR2 SVGAGI. This CDR3 contains 15 residues. Trimming cost V 2 bases and J 1 base, with 9 bases left between them. In DNA form, the CDR3 reads TGTGCCAGCAGTTACCGCCGTGGTTCTGGAAACACCATATATTTT. Protein sequence: CASSYRRGSGNTIYF.

This chain joins TRBV27 and TRBJ1-2; the match to TRBD1 covers 8 bases. The length of the CDR3 is 15 residues. Germline CDR1 MNHEY, CDR2 SMNVEV (reference sequence). J gave up 0 bases and V 5 bases, and 5 bases lay outside the gene matches. CDR3 loop: CASSINRGTNYGYTF. The CDR3 nucleotides are TGTGCCAGCAGTATTAACAGGGGGACTAACTATGGCTACACCTTC.

This clone occurred once. The V and J genes are TRBV3-1 (or the pseudogene TRBV3-2) and TRBJ2-1; 8 bases map to TRBD2. CDR1 LGHDT and CDR2 YNNKEL come from the germline V gene (reference sequence). Trimming took 0 bases from V and 7 from J; bases not matched to a gene: 14. CDR3 length equals 18 residues. The CDR3 nucleotides are TGTGCCAGCAGCCAAGAAGTTGGTAGCGGGAAACGCGGGAATGAGCAGTTCTTC. This sequence encodes CASSQEVGSGKRGNEQFF.

The table lists this clone with a count of one. The rearrangement joins TRBV27 to TRBJ1-6; D is ambiguous. Trimming left V 8 bases short and J 0 bases short, with 14 bases between. The CDR3 runs 16 residues. In germline, CDR1 is MNHEY, CDR2 SMNVEV (reference sequence). Here the CDR3 reads CASQGRLISYNSPLHF. The CDR3 region has the DNA TGTGCCAGCCAAGGAAGACTGATCTCCTATAATTCACCCCTCCACTTT.

The rearrangement uses TRBV15 and TRBJ2-7, with TRBD1 matching 11 bases. Trimming removed 5 bases from V and 3 bases from J; junction bases left unmatched: 15. Germline V lookup: CDR1 LNHNV, CDR2 YYDKDF (reference sequence). This CDR3 is built from 18 residues. CDR3 residues: CATSSLGQGAPADYEQYF. The DNA for the CDR3 is TGTGCCACCAGCTCGCTTGGACAGGGGGCCCCCGCAGACTACGAGCAGTACTTC.

V and J are TRBV10-1 and TRBJ1-3, with D hard to call. V lost 5 bases, J lost 0 bases, and 11 bases lay in between. The length of the CDR3 is 15 residues. Germline V gene lookup returns CDR1 WNHNN and CDR2 SYGVQD (reference sequence). CDR3 region: CASSLKRLSGNTIYF. Written as DNA, the CDR3 is TGCGCCAGCAGTCTTAAACGCCTCTCTGGAAACACCATATATTTT.

V gene TRBV6-5 combines with J gene TRBJ2-2, with TRBD1 matching over 8 bases. The germline V gene encodes CDR1 MNHEY and CDR2 SVGAGI. The CDR3 has 14 residues. J gave up 2 bases and V 7 bases, and 3 bases lay outside the gene matches. The CDR3 DNA is TGTGCCAGCAAGGACAGGGTAAACACCGGGGAGCTGTTTTTT. This sequence encodes CASKDRVNTGELFF.

The chain uses TRBV3-1 (or the pseudogene TRBV3-2) and TRBJ1-1; D is perhaps TRBD1 (5 bases). CDR1 and CDR2 from the germline V gene are LGHDT and YNNKEL (reference sequence). Between the trimmed V and J ends, which lost 5 bases and 10 bases, there was a span of 23 bases. The CDR3 consists of 15 residues. As DNA, the CDR3 is TGTGCCAGCAGCAAGAAGGACGGGACCTGGGGTGGAGCTTTCTTT. This gives the protein CASSKKDGTWGGAFF.

V usage is TRBV4-2 and J usage is TRBJ2-5; perhaps TRBD1 as D (6 bases). The CDR3 runs 18 residues. Germline V gives CDR1 LGHNA, CDR2 YNFKEQ. V lost 0 bases, J lost 2 bases, and 19 bases lay in between. DNA for the CDR3: TGTGCCAGCAGCCAAGATCCTAACAGGGTGGGAGCTCAAGAGACCCAGTACTTC. It encodes CASSQDPNRVGAQETQYF.

The V gene is TRBV29-1, the J gene TRBJ1-1; TRBD1 agrees at 10 bases. Germline CDR1 reads SQVTM; CDR2 reads ANQGSEA. This CDR3 has 13 residues. With V trimmed by 7 bases and J by 2 bases, 4 bases remained unmatched. CDR3 in DNA: TGCAGCGGTGGACAGGGGGGTAACACTGAAGCTTTCTTT. Translated: CSGGQGGNTEAFF.

The chain uses TRBV19 and TRBJ2-7; 11 nucleotides match TRBD2. Per the germline V gene, CDR1 is LNHDA and CDR2 is SQIVND (reference sequence). This CDR3 contains 14 residues. The chain's CDR3 is CASKRLAGRYEQYF. The CDR3 region has the DNA TGTGCGTCCAAGAGACTAGCGGGAAGATACGAGCAGTACTTC.

J is TRBJ1-1 and V is TRBV28; no clear D gene. Germline lookup yields CDR1 MDHEN and CDR2 SYDVKM. This CDR3 spans 13 amino acids. Trimming removed 4 bases from V and 4 bases from J, with 10 bases in between. Here the CDR3 reads CASSSGYFTEAFF. DNA for the CDR3: TGTGCCAGCAGTTCGGGCTACTTCACTGAAGCTTTCTTT.

The V call is TRBV6-5, the J call TRBJ1-1, with 7 nucleotides matching TRBD1. V dropped 7 bases and J dropped 1; count of bases not matched to a gene: 9. This CDR3 region has 15 residues. From germline, CDR1 is MNHEY and CDR2 SVGAGI. DNA of the CDR3: TGTGCCAGCAAAACGTTGGGGACAGCGAACACTGAAGCTTTCTTT. Residues: CASKTLGTANTEAFF.

The chain combines TRBV19 with TRBJ2-7; 8 bases line up with TRBD1. Trimming cost V 6 bases and J 5 bases; bases outside gene matches: 3. Germline assignment: CDR1 LNHDA and CDR2 SQIVND (reference sequence). The CDR3 length is 12 residues. The CDR3 loop is CASSDRGNEQYF. CDR3 DNA sequence: TGTGCCAGTAGCGACAGGGGAAACGAGCAGTACTTC. The whole variable domain, remainder taken from reference TRBV19 and TRBJ2-7, is DGGITQSPKYLFRKEGQNVTLSCEQNLNHDAMYWYRQDPGQGLRLIYYSQIVNDFQKGDIAEGYSVSREKKESFPLTVTSAQKNPTAFYLCASSDRGNEQYFGPGTRLTVT.

The genes are TRBV28 and TRBJ1-1; D perhaps matches TRBD1 (6 bases). The germline V gene encodes CDR1 MDHEN and CDR2 SYDVKM. V lost 6 bases, J lost 11 bases, and 16 bases lay in between. This CDR3 region has 12 residues. CDR3 bases: TGTGCCAGCAGGTCAGGGGCCCGGTTTGCTTTCTTT. As protein: CASRSGARFAFF.

For this clone: This sample includes further DNA sequences coding for the same CDR3. The chain combines TRBV5-1 with TRBJ1-4; 8 nucleotides match TRBD1. Losses at the gene ends were 0 bases for V and 7 bases for J; bases not matched to a gene: 2. The CDR3 is 14 amino acids. Germline CDR1 and CDR2: SGHRS and YFSETQ. Here the CDR3 DNA reads TGCGCCAGCAGCTTGGGACAGGGGAGTGAAAAACTGTTTTTT. Protein sequence: CASSLGQGSEKLFF.

The chain has TRBV4-1 and TRBJ1-1, with D unclear. Germline V gives CDR1 MGHRA, CDR2 YSYEKL. The CDR3 is made up of 14 amino acids. The V and J ends lost 3 bases and 0 bases respectively, with 8 bases between them. CDR3 coding DNA: TGCGCCAGCAGCCACGGCGGGGTGAACACTGAAGCTTTCTTT. Translation: CASSHGGVNTEAFF.

The J gene is TRBJ2-1, the V gene TRBV11-2; no reliable D call. Germline CDR1 reads SGHAT; CDR2 reads FQNNGV. CDR3 length: 15 residues. V shed 5 bases and J shed 3 bases, with 14 bases lying between them. In DNA, the CDR3 is TGTGCCAGCAGCCTCGGAATTCTCAACTACAATGAGCAGTTCTTC. It translates to CASSLGILNYNEQFF.

The chain employs TRBV5-1 and TRBJ1-4; no reliable D call. V was trimmed by 2 bases and J by 0 bases, leaving 17 bases between them. Germline V gene sequence: CDR1 SGHRS, CDR2 YFSETQ. The CDR3 contains 18 residues. The CDR3 sequence is CASSFSRGPAATNEKLFF. DNA for the CDR3: TGCGCCAGCAGCTTCTCACGAGGGCCGGCCGCAACTAATGAAAAACTGTTTTTT. The full variable domain, in which reference TRBV5-1 and TRBJ1-4 provide the parts outside the CDR3, is KAGVTQTPRYLIKTRGQQVTLSCSPISGHRSVSWYQQTPGQGLQFLFEYFSETQRNKGNFPGRFSGRQFSNSRSEMNVSTLELGDSALYLCASSFSRGPAATNEKLFFGSGTQLSVL.

The chain employs TRBV5-6 and TRBJ2-1; 13 bases fit TRBD2. The CDR3 is 15 amino acids. Per the germline V gene, CDR1 is SGHDT and CDR2 is YYEEEE. V lost 3 bases and J lost 6; bases outside the gene matches: 3. CDR3 in DNA: TGTGCCAGCAGCTCAGGACTAGCGGGGGTCAATGAGCAGTTCTTC. This encodes CASSSGLAGVNEQFF. The variable domain in full, with the rest retrieved from reference TRBV5-6 and TRBJ2-1, is DAGVTQSPTHLIKTRGQQVTLRCSPKSGHDTVSWYQQALGQGPQFIFQYYEEEERQRGNFPDRFSGHQFPNYSSELNVNALLLGDSALYLCASSSGLAGVNEQFFGPGTRLTVL.

CDR3 residues: CASRLYRTSSYEQYF. The DNA of the CDR3 is TGTGCCAGCAGACTCTACCGTACCTCCTCCTACGAGCAGTACTTC. V usage is TRBV6-5 and J usage is TRBJ2-7; D not certain. The V gene lost 6 bases and the J gene lost 0 bases, with 15 bases spanning the gap. This CDR3 is 15 amino acids long. CDR1 and CDR2 (germline): MNHEY, SVGAGI.

V gene TRBV7-3 combines with J gene TRBJ2-2; D gene uncertain. The CDR3 covers 13 residues. From germline, CDR1 is SGHTA and CDR2 FQGTGA. V was shortened by 0 bases and J by 6 bases, with 5 bases between the two germline ends. CDR3 DNA sequence: TGTGCCAGCAGCTTAACCGAGGCCGGGGAGCTGTTTTTT. It encodes CASSLTEAGELFF.

The chain recombines TRBV9 with TRBJ2-7; tentative D call: TRBD1 (6 bases). Germline-derived CDR1 and CDR2 are SGDLS and YYNGEE. The CDR3 is 14 residues long. V lost 2 bases and J 0 bases, leaving 9 bases between the germline ends. The CDR3 DNA is TGTGCCAGCAGCGTCTCAGGGGTCTCCTACGAGCAGTACTTC. Amino acid sequence: CASSVSGVSYEQYF.

The V gene is TRBV5-4, the J gene TRBJ1-1; the match to TRBD1 covers 8 bases. The CDR3 runs to 14 residues. Germline V gene lookup returns CDR1 SGHNT and CDR2 YYREEE (reference sequence). V shed 1 base, J shed 7 bases, and the junction held 6 bases outside the gene matches. The CDR3 region has the DNA TGTGCCAGCAGCTTGTTCGCAGGGGGCAGTGAAGCTTTCTTT. Protein product: CASSLFAGGSEAFF.

The chain carries TRBV28 and TRBJ2-1, with a weak D call TRBD2 (5 bases). Germline V gene sequence: CDR1 MDHEN, CDR2 SYDVKM. Trimming removed 7 bases at V and 9 bases at J, with 19 bases between. The CDR3 sequence is 14 residues long. CDR3 sequence: CASKGDWYSGEQFF. In nucleotides, the CDR3 is TGTGCCAGCAAGGGAGACTGGTACTCTGGTGAGCAGTTCTTC.

The chain combines TRBV7-9 with TRBJ2-5; tentative D call: TRBD1 (5 bases). Between the trimmed V and J ends, which lost 5 bases and 0 bases, there was a span of 10 bases. This CDR3 has 14 amino acids. Germline V CDR1 and CDR2: SEHNR, FQNEAQ (reference sequence). The CDR3 DNA reads TGTGCCAGCAGCACCCCAGGGTACCAAGAGACCCAGTACTTC. This encodes CASSTPGYQETQYF.

This sequence joins TRBV4-3 and TRBJ2-7; TRBD1 matches 7 bases. The germline CDR1 and CDR2 sequences are LGHNA and YSLEER. The CDR3 sequence is 15 residues long. V gave up 4 bases and J gave up 2 bases; unmatched junction bases: 8. The CDR3 here is CASSRDTGAPYEQYF. The CDR3 coding sequence is TGCGCCAGCAGCCGGGACACAGGGGCACCCTACGAGCAGTACTTC.

The chain combines TRBV28 with TRBJ1-2; 9 positions agree with TRBD1. V dropped 10 bases and J dropped 1; count of bases not matched to a gene: 4. The CDR3 loop spans 13 amino acids. Germline assignment: CDR1 MDHEN and CDR2 SYDVKM. The CDR3 region is CATTGGNNYGYTF. CDR3 sequence (DNA): TGTGCCACCACAGGGGGCAATAACTATGGCTACACCTTC.